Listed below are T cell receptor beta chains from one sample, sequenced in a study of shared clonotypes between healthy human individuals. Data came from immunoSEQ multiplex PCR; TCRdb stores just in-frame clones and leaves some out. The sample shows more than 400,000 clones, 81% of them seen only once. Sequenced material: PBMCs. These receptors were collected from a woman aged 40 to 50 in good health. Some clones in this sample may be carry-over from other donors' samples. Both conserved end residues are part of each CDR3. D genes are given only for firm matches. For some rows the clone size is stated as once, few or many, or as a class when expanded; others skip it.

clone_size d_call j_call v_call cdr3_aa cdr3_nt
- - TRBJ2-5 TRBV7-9 CASSLGAPDPWGQETQYF TGTGCCAGCAGCTTAGGGGCCCCGGACCCTTGGGGCCAAGAGACCCAGTACTTC
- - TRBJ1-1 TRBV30 CAWSAGRIYLNTEAFF TGTGCCTGGAGTGCGGGACGAATTTACCTAAACACTGAAGCTTTCTTT
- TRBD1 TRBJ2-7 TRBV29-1 CSVNLGQGYEQYF TGCAGCGTGAACTTGGGACAGGGATACGAGCAGTACTTC
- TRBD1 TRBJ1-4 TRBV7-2 CASSTTGGTNEKLFF TGTGCCAGCAGCACAACAGGGGGGACTAATGAAAAACTGTTTTTT
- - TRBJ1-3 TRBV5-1 CASSLAGVGNTIYF TGCGCCAGCAGCTTGGCCGGGGTTGGAAACACCATATATTTT
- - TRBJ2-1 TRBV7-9 CASSPGRSYNEQFF TGTGCCAGCAGCCCCGGCCGGTCCTACAATGAGCAGTTCTTC
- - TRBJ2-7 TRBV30 CAWTPLEGYEQYF TGTGCCTGGACCCCCCTCGAAGGCTACGAGCAGTACTTC
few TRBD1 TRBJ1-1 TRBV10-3 CAINPYGQGSNTEAFF TGTGCCATCAACCCCTACGGACAGGGATCGAACACTGAAGCTTTCTTT
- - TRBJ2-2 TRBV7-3 CASSPRGAGELFF TGTGCCAGCAGCCCAAGGGGCGCCGGGGAGCTGTTTTTT
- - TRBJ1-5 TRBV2 CASSGRVQPQHF TGTGCCAGCAGCGGCAGGGTTCAGCCCCAGCATTTT
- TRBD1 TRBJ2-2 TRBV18 CASSPPDRGTGELFF TGTGCCAGCTCACCACCGGACAGGGGCACCGGGGAGCTGTTTTTT
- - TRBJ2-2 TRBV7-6 CARLRPPVRAGELFF TGTGCCAGACTTCGTCCTCCGGTTCGCGCCGGGGAGCTGTTTTTT
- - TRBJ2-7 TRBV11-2 CASSPLGQQPDYEQYF TGTGCCAGCAGCCCCCTAGGACAGCAACCAGACTACGAGCAGTACTTC
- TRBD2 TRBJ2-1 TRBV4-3 CASSQLAGSSYNEQFF TGCGCCAGCAGCCAATTAGCGGGGAGCTCCTACAATGAGCAGTTCTTC
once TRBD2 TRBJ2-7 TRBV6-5 CASRLGLSSAYEQYF TGTGCCAGCAGGCTGGGACTATCCTCCGCCTACGAGCAGTACTTC
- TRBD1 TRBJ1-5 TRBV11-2 CASSPGTGGQPQHF TGTGCCAGCAGCCCAGGGACAGGGGGCCAGCCCCAGCATTTT
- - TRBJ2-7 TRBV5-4 CASSLAGGPEQYF TGTGCCAGCAGCTTGGCCGGGGGCCCCGAGCAGTACTTC
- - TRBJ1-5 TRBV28 CATFGQGPQPQHF TGTGCCACCTTTGGTCAGGGACCTCAGCCCCAGCATTTT
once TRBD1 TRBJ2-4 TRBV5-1 CASSPDRGDIQYF TGCGCCAGCAGCCCGGACAGGGGGGACATTCAGTACTTC
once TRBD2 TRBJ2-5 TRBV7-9 CASSLAPAGGHQETQYF TGTGCCAGCAGCTTAGCCCCCGCGGGGGGCCACCAAGAGACCCAGTACTTC
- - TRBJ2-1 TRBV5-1 CASSLEGSSYNEQFF TGCGCCAGCAGCTTGGAAGGGAGCTCCTACAATGAGCAGTTCTTC
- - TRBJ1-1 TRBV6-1 CASTVQLNTEAFF TGTGCCAGCACAGTGCAGCTGAACACTGAAGCTTTCTTT
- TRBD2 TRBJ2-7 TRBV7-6 CASSSSGTRSYEQYF TGTGCCAGCAGCAGCTCCGGGACTAGGTCCTACGAGCAGTACTTC
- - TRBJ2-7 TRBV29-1 CSVERQSAYEQYF TGCAGCGTTGAACGGCAGTCCGCCTACGAGCAGTACTTC
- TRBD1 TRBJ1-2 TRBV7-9 CASSPGQVDGGYTF TGTGCCAGCAGCCCTGGACAGGTCGATGGTGGCTACACCTTC
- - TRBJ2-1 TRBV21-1 CASSHFLLAGEAHEQFF TGTGCCAGCAGCCACTTCTTACTAGCGGGAGAGGCCCATGAGCAGTTCTTC
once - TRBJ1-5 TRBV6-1 CASRGTWGGNQPQHF TGTGCCAGCAGGGGGACCTGGGGGGGCAATCAGCCCCAGCATTTT
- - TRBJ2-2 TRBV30 CAWNPQGRDTGELFF TGTGCCTGGAACCCACAGGGGAGGGACACCGGGGAGCTGTTTTTT
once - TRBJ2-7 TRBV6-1 CASSVTAYEQYF TGTGCCAGCAGTGTAACAGCCTACGAGCAGTACTTC
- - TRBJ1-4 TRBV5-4 CASSPGWGSEKLFF TGTGCCAGCAGCCCCGGGTGGGGAAGTGAAAAACTGTTTTTT
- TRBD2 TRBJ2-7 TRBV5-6 CASSLEPAGEYEQYF TGTGCCAGCAGCTTGGAGCCAGCGGGAGAATACGAGCAGTACTTC
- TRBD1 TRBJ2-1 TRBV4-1 CASRTRTGYNEQFF TGCGCCAGCAGGACCCGGACAGGGTATAATGAGCAGTTCTTC
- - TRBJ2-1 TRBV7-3 CASSLLAASYNEQFF TGTGCCAGCAGCTTATTAGCGGCCTCCTACAATGAGCAGTTCTTC